This TCR beta chain originates from a study of T cell responses to AZD1222 COVID-19 vaccine. For the study at large: Researchers grouped second doses given at about 4 or about 12 weeks into one pool.

The protocol was immunoSEQ multiplex PCR, while the TCRdb copy is restricted to in-frame clones and leaves out a portion. The sample includes about 160,000 clones, 80% to 90% of them seen just once. CDR1 and CDR2 (germline): MNHNY, SVGAGI (reference sequence). V lost 7 bases, J lost 4 bases, and 7 bases stayed unmatched. The CDR3 is made up of 16 amino acids. This TCR was sampled from an adult in good health. The chain joins TRBV6-6 to TRBJ2-1, with 13 bases fitting TRBD2. Source: peripheral blood, taken on day 0 of AZD1222 vaccination. The CDR3 nucleotides read TGTGCCAGCACCAAAGGACTAGCGGGGGTGTACAATGAGCAGTTCTTC. It translates to CASTKGLAGVYNEQFF.